One sample yielded the 25 T cell receptor beta chains listed below, sequenced in a study of blood T cell repertoires in COVID-19 (dated by TCRdb to the early 2020s). Preparation of the library involved the immunoSEQ multiplex PCR assay. TCRdb provides this immuneACCESS table in a form limited to in-frame rearrangements. Some clones are lacking; in checked studies, under half of them reflect an unresolved V gene, and why the rest are absent is not known. The sample table contains a few hundred thousand clones; only one count was recorded for roughly 87% of them. The biggest ten clones account for about 2.2% of the sample. Sample: peripheral blood. These receptors were collected from a woman in her forties or fifties who had recovered from COVID-19.

The chain is built from TRBV5-1 and TRBJ2-7, with TRBD2 matching 10 bases. The CDR3 consists of 15 residues. J gave up 4 bases and V 0 bases, and 4 bases lay outside the gene matches. The germline V gene encodes CDR1 SGHRS and CDR2 YFSETQ. The CDR3 region has the DNA TGCGCCAGCAGCTTGGCTAGCGGGGGCCCATACGAGCAGTACTTC. Translating it yields CASSLASGGPYEQYF.

The gene calls are TRBV5-1 and TRBJ2-3, with a tentative D call TRBD2 (6 bases). Trimming removed 0 bases at V and 3 bases at J, with 14 bases between. This CDR3 has 16 residues. CDR1 SGHRS and CDR2 YFSETQ come from the germline V gene. The CDR3 nucleotides are TGCGCCAGCAGCTTGGTAGACGGGGGAGGAACAGATACGCAGTATTTT. Translated, it gives CASSLVDGGGTDTQYF.

V is TRBV5-1 and J is TRBJ2-7; 7 nucleotides align to TRBD1. V lost 5 bases, J lost 0 bases, and 8 bases stayed unmatched. This CDR3 is built from 15 residues. Germline lookup yields CDR1 SGHRS and CDR2 YFSETQ. The CDR3 protein is CASSSGQTGSYEQYF. CDR3 bases: TGCGCCAGCAGTTCGGGACAGACGGGCTCCTACGAGCAGTACTTC.

This clone was observed a single time. CDR3: CASSLIPRGNNSPLHF. The CDR3, as DNA: TGTGCCAGCAGCTTAATCCCCAGGGGAAATAATTCACCCCTCCACTTT. The genes are TRBV11-2 and TRBJ1-6, with a possible D match to TRBD1 (6 bases). Trimming took 2 bases from V and 5 from J, leaving 13 bases between them. This CDR3 is built from 16 residues. Germline CDR1 is SGHAT and CDR2 is FQNNGV.

CDR3 DNA sequence: TGTGCCAGCACCCTTACGGGGGGATACTATGGCTACACCTTC. This sequence encodes CASTLTGGYYGYTF. The chain uses TRBV7-9 and TRBJ1-2, with D tentatively TRBD1 (5 bases). The germline V gene encodes CDR1 SEHNR and CDR2 FQNEAQ (reference sequence). V lost 7 bases, J lost 3 bases, and 15 bases lay in between. The length of the CDR3 is 14 residues.

V is TRBV6-2 or TRBV6-3 and J is TRBJ2-7; 7 positions agree with TRBD1. The germline gives CDR1 MNHEY, CDR2 SVGEGT. V shed 0 bases, J shed 5 bases, and the junction held 10 bases outside the gene matches. CDR3 length: 16 amino acids. CDR3 amino acids: CASSYSAGDSGHEQYF. The CDR3 DNA sequence: TGTGCCAGCAGTTACTCCGCTGGGGACAGCGGCCACGAGCAGTACTTC.

This clone was seen a few times. The rearrangement links TRBV2 to TRBJ2-7; 10 bases fit TRBD2. J was trimmed by 4 bases and V by 5 bases; bases with no gene match: 2. In germline, CDR1 is SNHLY, CDR2 FYNNEI. This CDR3 is built from 13 residues. CDR3 sequence reads: CASSRAGGYEQYF. The DNA for the CDR3 is TGTGCCAGCAGTCGAGCGGGAGGGTACGAGCAGTACTTC.

The V call is TRBV5-1, the J call TRBJ2-1, with TRBD1 matching over 8 bases. CDR1 and CDR2 from the germline V gene are SGHRS and YFSETQ. This CDR3 has 15 residues. After removal of 2 bases from V and 2 bases from J, the junction contained 3 bases not matched to a gene. CDR3 sequence reads: CASSFPGQAYNEQFF. In DNA, the CDR3 is TGCGCCAGCAGCTTTCCGGGACAGGCCTACAATGAGCAGTTCTTC.

This clone was seen a single time. The J gene is TRBJ2-1, the V gene TRBV7-9, with a weak D call TRBD2 (7 bases). CDR3 length equals 16 residues. Germline V gives CDR1 SEHNR, CDR2 FQNEAQ (reference sequence). Trimming stripped 0 bases from V and 6 bases from J, with 15 bases between. The CDR3 bases are TGTGCCAGCAGCTTAGCGGGGGGGCGGTCCCTCAATGAGCAGTTCTTC. As protein: CASSLAGGRSLNEQFF.

The chain recombines TRBV6-5 with TRBJ1-2; TRBD1 matches 10 bases. The CDR3 spans 14 residues. Germline CDR1 MNHEY, CDR2 SVGAGI. J gave up 8 bases and V 5 bases, and 8 bases lay outside the gene matches. The DNA of the CDR3 is TGTGCCAGCAGTCGACAGGGGGCTACGGGCGGCTACACCTTC. Residues: CASSRQGATGGYTF.

The rearrangement uses TRBV28 and TRBJ2-1; 9 positions agree with TRBD2. The CDR3 has 15 amino acids. In germline, CDR1 is MDHEN, CDR2 SYDVKM. The junction had 7 bases not matched to a gene; V was cut back by 5 bases and J by 5 bases. The CDR3 sequence is CASSPTSGRNNEQFF. The CDR3 DNA sequence: TGTGCCAGCAGTCCTACTAGCGGGCGTAACAATGAGCAGTTCTTC.

The rearrangement links TRBV5-4 to TRBJ1-2; D gene uncertain. The CDR3 runs to 12 residues. V lost 0 bases, J lost 3 bases, and 3 bases lay in between. From germline, CDR1 is SGHNT and CDR2 YYREEE (reference sequence). The CDR3 DNA reads as TGTGCCAGCAGCTTGGACTACTATGGCTACACCTTC. Amino acids: CASSLDYYGYTF.

In its sample, this clone was seen once. This chain connects TRBV5-8 to TRBJ1-5, with a tentative D call TRBD1 (6 bases). The ends were cut back, 7 bases at V and 4 bases at J, with 12 bases in the middle. The CDR3 runs to 13 residues. Germline lookup yields CDR1 SGHTS and CDR2 YDEGEE. CDR3 sequence reads: CASGNTGNQPQHF. CDR3 sequence (DNA): TGTGCCAGCGGCAACACAGGGAATCAGCCCCAGCATTTT.

The rearrangement links TRBV30 to TRBJ2-5, with a tentative D call TRBD1 (6 bases). The CDR3 length is 13 residues. The germline V gene encodes CDR1 GTSNPN and CDR2 SVGIG (reference sequence). Trimming stripped 3 bases from V and 1 base from J, with 9 bases between. This CDR3 reads CAWSGQSQETQYF. The CDR3, as DNA: TGTGCCTGGAGCGGACAGAGCCAAGAGACCCAGTACTTC. Combining the CDR3 with reference TRBV30 and TRBJ2-5 gives the whole variable domain SQTIHQWPATLVQPVGSPLSLECTVEGTSNPNLYWYRQAAGRGLQLLFYSVGIGQISSEVPQNLSASRPQDRQFILSSKKLLLSDSGFYLCAWSGQSQETQYFGPGTRLLVL.

The count of this clone is one. CDR3 bases: TGTGCCAGCAGCCAAGGGAAGGGGGCTGAAAAACTGTTTTTT. Its translation is CASSQGKGAEKLFF. V and J are TRBV16 and TRBJ1-4; 7 bases map to TRBD1. CDR1 and CDR2 (germline): KGHSY, FQNENV. This CDR3 contains 14 residues. V was pared by 2 bases and J by 7 bases, with 4 bases of the junction left unmatched. Full variable domain (remainder filled in from reference TRBV16 and TRBJ1-4): GEEVAQTPKHLVRGEGQKAKLYCAPIKGHSYVFWYQQVLKNEFKFLISFQNENVFDETGMPKERFSAKCLPNSPCSLEIQATKLEDSAVYFCASSQGKGAEKLFFGSGTQLSVL.

This rearrangement joins TRBV6-1 to TRBJ1-1, with 7 bases that match TRBD1. The V and J ends lost 4 bases and 4 bases, in that order; junction bases with no gene match: 12. Germline V gene sequence: CDR1 MNHNS, CDR2 SASEGT. The CDR3 runs 16 residues. The CDR3 DNA is TGTGCCAGCAGTGGAGGGATGACAGGGACGAGCACTGAAGCTTTCTTT. This translates into CASSGGMTGTSTEAFF.

The rearrangement joins TRBV18 to TRBJ1-2; 7 positions agree with TRBD1. V was clipped by 4 bases and J by 4 bases; unmatched bases: 3. Germline assignment: CDR1 KGHSH and CDR2 LQKENI. This CDR3 comprises 13 residues. The DNA of the CDR3 is TGTGCCAGCTCACAGGGGGACAGCTATGGCTACACCTTC. Translating gives CASSQGDSYGYTF.

The V call is TRBV19, the J call TRBJ2-7; 8 bases agree with TRBD2. CDR1 and CDR2 from the germline V gene are LNHDA and SQIVND (reference sequence). Germline trimming cut 5 bases from V and 2 bases from J; bases unmatched to any gene: 8. The CDR3 totals 15 residues. CDR3 sequence: CASSPRGGTPYEQYF. In nucleotides, the CDR3 is TGTGCCAGTAGTCCTCGGGGGGGAACTCCCTACGAGCAGTACTTC.

The chain uses TRBV19 and TRBJ2-7, with D hard to call. From germline, CDR1 is LNHDA and CDR2 SQIVND (reference sequence). CDR3 length: 14 amino acids. Trimming removed 4 bases from V and 0 bases from J, with 10 bases in between. As DNA, the CDR3 is TGTGCCAGTAGTAGGTCCTATGACTCCTACGAGCAGTACTTC. Protein sequence: CASSRSYDSYEQYF.

V gene TRBV5-1 combines with J gene TRBJ2-5; 9 bases match TRBD1. The CDR3 is 15 residues long. The ends lost 2 bases at V and 5 bases at J; junction bases unmatched: 7. Germline V gene data show CDR1 as SGHRS and CDR2 as YFSETQ. CDR3 DNA: TGCGCCAGCAGCTTAAACACAGGGGGCAGTGAGACCCAGTACTTC. This encodes CASSLNTGGSETQYF.

V is TRBV7-9 and J is TRBJ2-7; 8 bases map to TRBD1. This CDR3 has 15 residues. The junction had 13 bases not matched to a gene; V was cut back by 5 bases and J by 7 bases. In germline, CDR1 is SEHNR, CDR2 FQNEAQ (reference sequence). Here the CDR3 reads CASSPGQGPTKEQYF. As DNA, the CDR3 is TGTGCCAGCAGCCCAGGACAGGGCCCCACTAAGGAGCAGTACTTC.

The J gene is TRBJ2-3, the V gene TRBV27, with 7 bases matching TRBD1. After removal of 3 bases from V and 2 bases from J, the junction contained 5 bases not matched to a gene. Germline V gives CDR1 MNHEY, CDR2 SMNVEV (reference sequence). This CDR3 contains 15 residues. In DNA, the CDR3 is TGTGCCAGCAGTTTTCGACAGGGCCCCACAGATACGCAGTATTTT. This encodes CASSFRQGPTDTQYF.

The chain uses TRBV27 and TRBJ1-2; D possibly corresponds to TRBD1 (5 bases). V was shortened by 3 bases and J by 10 bases, with 15 bases between the two germline ends. Germline V gives CDR1 MNHEY, CDR2 SMNVEV (reference sequence). This CDR3 region has 13 residues. The CDR3 sequence is CASSFSRDWDYTF. The DNA for the CDR3 is TGTGCCAGCAGTTTTAGTCGGGACTGGGACTACACCTTC.

The genes are TRBV7-9 and TRBJ2-7, with D possibly being TRBD2 (5 bases). This CDR3 comprises 14 residues. In germline, CDR1 is SEHNR, CDR2 FQNEAQ (reference sequence). V was clipped by 1 base and J by 5 bases, with 12 bases between them. CDR3: CASSLGAVRDEQYF. CDR3 DNA sequence: TGTGCCAGCAGCTTAGGGGCAGTGCGGGACGAGCAGTACTTC.

This clone was observed a handful of times. V and J are TRBV19 and TRBJ2-2, with D tentatively TRBD1 (5 bases). Deletions cut 5 bases from V and 4 bases from J, with 8 bases between. CDR1 and CDR2 (germline): LNHDA, SQIVND (reference sequence). The CDR3 spans 13 residues. DNA of the CDR3: TGTGCCAGTAGTGGGCAGGGCACCGGGGAGCTGTTTTTT. It translates to CASSGQGTGELFF.